This note documents a single TCR beta chain sequence. Its target is unknown. Trimming took off 5 bases at V and 5 bases at J, with 19 bases between the two ends. The germline V gene encodes CDR1 SGHDT and CDR2 YYEEEE. The CDR3 length is 15 residues. The sample is drawn from a study of T cell responses to AZD1222 COVID-19 vaccine. In the study overall: Pooled samples include second doses given at about 4 or 12 weeks.

The assay was immunoSEQ multiplex PCR, and TCRdb's table has in-frame clones only and misses some. The sample has 150,000 to 200,000 clones, 85% to 90% seen once. The study, taken as a whole, reports: Spike-specific TCR breadth and depth grew following two AZD1222 doses. Donors skewed white British and female; clonal diversity was possibly underestimated. Just a handful of AZD1222 recipients tested seropositive at baseline.

The chain uses TRBV5-6 and TRBJ2-5; D may be TRBD2 (5 bases). This sample comprised peripheral blood, obtained on day 0 of AZD1222 vaccination. The TCR originated in an adult in good health. CDR3 residues: CASSHTVEGGETQYF. In DNA, the CDR3 is TGTGCCAGCAGTCATACGGTCGAGGGTGGTGAGACCCAGTACTTC.